This paragraph reports one T cell receptor (beta chain). Its antigen is still unknown. This sample is part of a study of T cell responses to AZD1222 COVID-19 vaccine. Study-wide context: Second-dose recipients at about 4 or about 12 weeks were treated as one pooled group. Study results and caveats: Donors, mostly white British, included more females; clonal diversity was possibly underestimated. Increases in Spike-specific TCR breadth and depth were seen after two AZD1222 doses. Of spike-specific TCRs, nearly half reportedly target regions left unmutated in variants.

TCRdb's copy holds only in-frame clones and misses some; the assay was immunoSEQ multiplex PCR. The sample comprises about 84,000 clones, around 91% of which are singletons, and approximately 30% rests with the top ten. Germline CDR1 and CDR2: SGHDT and YYEEEE. V was clipped by 4 bases and J by 3 bases, with 8 bases between them. This CDR3 spans 13 amino acids. This TCR derives from an adult in good health. V gene TRBV5-6 combines with J gene TRBJ2-1; D is unresolved. This material consisted of peripheral blood, taken on day 0 of AZD1222 vaccination. The CDR3 protein is CASSAEFYNEQFF. The CDR3 nucleotides are TGTGCCAGCAGCGCGGAGTTCTACAATGAGCAGTTCTTC. The full variable domain, rest sourced from reference TRBV5-6 and TRBJ2-1, is DAGVTQSPTHLIKTRGQQVTLRCSPKSGHDTVSWYQQALGQGPQFIFQYYEEEERQRGNFPDRFSGHQFPNYSSELNVNALLLGDSALYLCASSAEFYNEQFFGPGTRLTVL.